This T cell receptor (beta chain) was sequenced for a study of blood T cell repertoires in COVID-19. Turning to the study itself: The study drew acute and convalescent COVID-19 samples from the United States, Italy and Spain. Nucleic acid was either cDNA or gDNA, and it came from T cells, B-cell-depleted T cells, or PBMCs.

The germline gives CDR1 SGHRS, CDR2 YFSETQ. Trimming took 1 base from V and 10 from J, leaving 12 bases between them. The CDR3 loop spans 13 amino acids. In the authors' methods: Amplifying reference gene primers gave estimates of nucleated cell counts. The method was immunoSEQ multiplex PCR; TCRdb's version includes in-frame clones alone and lacks a portion of them. The V and J calls and clone size are taken from that table; D and trimming were inferred from the DNA. The sample consists of about 270,000 clones, around 90% of them appearing once. The source material was peripheral blood. The rearrangement joins TRBV5-1 to TRBJ2-1; a weak D match, TRBD1 (5 bases). This clonotype was obtained from a man aged 50-60 years with acute or convalescent COVID-19. The CDR3 loop reads CASSLTGDGEQFF. The CDR3, as DNA: TGCGCCAGCAGCTTGACAGGAGACGGGGAGCAGTTCTTC.